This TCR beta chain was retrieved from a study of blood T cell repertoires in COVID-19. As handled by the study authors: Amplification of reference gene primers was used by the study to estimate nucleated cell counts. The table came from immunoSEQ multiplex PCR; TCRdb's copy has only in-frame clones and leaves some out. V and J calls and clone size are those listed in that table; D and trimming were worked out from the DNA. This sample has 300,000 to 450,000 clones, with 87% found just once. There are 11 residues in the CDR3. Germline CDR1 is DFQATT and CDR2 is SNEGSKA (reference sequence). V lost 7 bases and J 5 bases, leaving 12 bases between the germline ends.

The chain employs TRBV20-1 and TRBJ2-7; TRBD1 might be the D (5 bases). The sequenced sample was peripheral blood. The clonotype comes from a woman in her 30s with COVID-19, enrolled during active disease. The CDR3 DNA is TGCAGTGGGCAGGGAACGGACGAGCAGTACTTC. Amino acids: CSGQGTDEQYF.